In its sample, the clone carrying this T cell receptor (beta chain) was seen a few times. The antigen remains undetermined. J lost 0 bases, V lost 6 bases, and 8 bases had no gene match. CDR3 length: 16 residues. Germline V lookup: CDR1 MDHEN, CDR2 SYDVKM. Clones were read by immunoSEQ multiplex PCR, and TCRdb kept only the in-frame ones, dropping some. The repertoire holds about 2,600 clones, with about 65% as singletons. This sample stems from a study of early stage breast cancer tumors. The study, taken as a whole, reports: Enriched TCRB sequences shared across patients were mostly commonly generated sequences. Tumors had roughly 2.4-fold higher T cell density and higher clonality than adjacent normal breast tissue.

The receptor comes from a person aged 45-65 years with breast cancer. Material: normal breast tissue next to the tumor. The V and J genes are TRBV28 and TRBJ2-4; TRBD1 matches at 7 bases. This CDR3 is CASSLGQLIAKNIQYF. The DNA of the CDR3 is TGTGCCAGCAGCCTGGGACAGCTAATAGCCAAAAACATTCAGTACTTC. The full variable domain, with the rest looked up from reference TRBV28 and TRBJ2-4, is DVKVTQSSRYLVKRTGEKVFLECVQDMDHENMFWYRQDPGLGLRLIYFSYDVKMKEKGDIPEGYSVSREKKERFSLILESASTNQTSMYLCASSLGQLIAKNIQYFGAGTRLSVL.